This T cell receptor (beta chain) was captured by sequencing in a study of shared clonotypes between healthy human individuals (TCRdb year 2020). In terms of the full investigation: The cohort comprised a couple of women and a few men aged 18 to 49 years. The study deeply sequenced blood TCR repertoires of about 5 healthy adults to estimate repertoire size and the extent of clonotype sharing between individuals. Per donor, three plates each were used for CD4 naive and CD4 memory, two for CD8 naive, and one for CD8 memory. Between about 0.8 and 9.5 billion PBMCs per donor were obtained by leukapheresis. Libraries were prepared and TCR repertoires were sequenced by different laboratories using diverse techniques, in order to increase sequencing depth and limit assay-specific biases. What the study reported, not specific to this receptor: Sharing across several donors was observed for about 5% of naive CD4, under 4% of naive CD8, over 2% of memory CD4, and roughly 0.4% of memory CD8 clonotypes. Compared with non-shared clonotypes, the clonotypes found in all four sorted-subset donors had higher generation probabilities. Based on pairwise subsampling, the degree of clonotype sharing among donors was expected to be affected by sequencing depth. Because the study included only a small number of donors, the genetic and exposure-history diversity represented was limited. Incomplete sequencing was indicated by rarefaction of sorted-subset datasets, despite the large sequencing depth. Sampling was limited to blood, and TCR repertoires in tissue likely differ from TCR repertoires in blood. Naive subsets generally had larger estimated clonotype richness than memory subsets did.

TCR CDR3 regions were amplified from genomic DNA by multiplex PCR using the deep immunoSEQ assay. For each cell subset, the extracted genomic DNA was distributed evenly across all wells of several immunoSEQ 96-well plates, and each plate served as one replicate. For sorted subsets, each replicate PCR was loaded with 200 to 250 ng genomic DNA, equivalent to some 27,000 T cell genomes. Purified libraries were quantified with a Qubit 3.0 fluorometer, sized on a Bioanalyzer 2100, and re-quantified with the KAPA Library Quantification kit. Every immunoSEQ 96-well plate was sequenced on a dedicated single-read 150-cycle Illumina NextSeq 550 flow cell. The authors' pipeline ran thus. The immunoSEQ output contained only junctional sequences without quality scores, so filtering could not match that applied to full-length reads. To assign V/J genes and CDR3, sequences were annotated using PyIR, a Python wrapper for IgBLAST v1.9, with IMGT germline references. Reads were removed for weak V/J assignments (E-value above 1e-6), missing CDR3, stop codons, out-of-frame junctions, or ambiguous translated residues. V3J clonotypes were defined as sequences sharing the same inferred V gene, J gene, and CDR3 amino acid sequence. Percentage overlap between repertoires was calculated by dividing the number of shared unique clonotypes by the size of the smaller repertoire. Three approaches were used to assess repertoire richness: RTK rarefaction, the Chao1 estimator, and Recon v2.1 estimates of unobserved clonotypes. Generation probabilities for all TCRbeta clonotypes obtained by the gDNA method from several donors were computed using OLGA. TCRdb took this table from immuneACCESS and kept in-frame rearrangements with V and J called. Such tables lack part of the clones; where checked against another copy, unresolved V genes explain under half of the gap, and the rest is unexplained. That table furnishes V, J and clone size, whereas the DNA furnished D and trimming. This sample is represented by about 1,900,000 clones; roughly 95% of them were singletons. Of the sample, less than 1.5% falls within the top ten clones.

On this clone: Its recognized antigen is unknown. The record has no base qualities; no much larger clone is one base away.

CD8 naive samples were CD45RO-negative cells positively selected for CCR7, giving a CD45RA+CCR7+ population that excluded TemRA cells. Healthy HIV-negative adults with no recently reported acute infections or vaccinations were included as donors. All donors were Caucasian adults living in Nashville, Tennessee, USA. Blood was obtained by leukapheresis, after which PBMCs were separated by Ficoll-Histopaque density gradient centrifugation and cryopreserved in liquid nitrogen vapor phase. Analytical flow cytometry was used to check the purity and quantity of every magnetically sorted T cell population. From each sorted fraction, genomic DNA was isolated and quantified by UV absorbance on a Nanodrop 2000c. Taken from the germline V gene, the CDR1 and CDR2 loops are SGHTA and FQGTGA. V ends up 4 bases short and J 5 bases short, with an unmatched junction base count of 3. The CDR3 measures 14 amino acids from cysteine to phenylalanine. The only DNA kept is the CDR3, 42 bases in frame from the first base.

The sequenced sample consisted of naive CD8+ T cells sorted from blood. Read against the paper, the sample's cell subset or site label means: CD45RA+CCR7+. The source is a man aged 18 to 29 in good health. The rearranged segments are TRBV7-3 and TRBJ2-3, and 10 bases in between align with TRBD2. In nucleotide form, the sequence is TGTGCCAGCAGCTCGAGCGGGGGGGAAGATACGCAGTATTTT. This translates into CASSSSGGEDTQYF.